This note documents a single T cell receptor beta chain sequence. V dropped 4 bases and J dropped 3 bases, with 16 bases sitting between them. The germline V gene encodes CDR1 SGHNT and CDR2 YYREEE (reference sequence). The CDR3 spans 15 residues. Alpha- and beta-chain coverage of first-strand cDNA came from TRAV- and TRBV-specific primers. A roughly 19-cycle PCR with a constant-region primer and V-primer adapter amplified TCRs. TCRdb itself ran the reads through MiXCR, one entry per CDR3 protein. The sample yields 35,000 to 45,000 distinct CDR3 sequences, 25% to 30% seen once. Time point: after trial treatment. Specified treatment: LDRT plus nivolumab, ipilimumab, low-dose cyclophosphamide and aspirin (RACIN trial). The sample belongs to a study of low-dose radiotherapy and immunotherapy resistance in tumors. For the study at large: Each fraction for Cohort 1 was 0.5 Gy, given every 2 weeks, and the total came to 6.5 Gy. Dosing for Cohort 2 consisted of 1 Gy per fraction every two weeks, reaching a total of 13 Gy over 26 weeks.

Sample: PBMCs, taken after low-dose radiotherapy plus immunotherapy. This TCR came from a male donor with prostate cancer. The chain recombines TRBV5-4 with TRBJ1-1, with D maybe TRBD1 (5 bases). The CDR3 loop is CASSLRTPGDTEAFF. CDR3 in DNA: TGTGCCAGCAGCCTTAGGACACCTGGGGACACTGAAGCTTTCTTT. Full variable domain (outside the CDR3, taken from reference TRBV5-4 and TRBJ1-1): ETGVTQSPTHLIKTRGQQVTLRCSSQSGHNTVSWYQQALGQGPQFIFQYYREEENGRGNFPPRFSGLQFPNYSSELNVNALELDDSALYLCASSLRTPGDTEAFFGQGTRLTVV.